The source of this TCR beta chain is a study of identifying expanded T cells in peripheral blood. Findings of the study overall: Clone count variance between roughly 2-week samples rose with total template count. Technical replicates showed around 1.2 changed clones; two weeks around 15; four weeks 19.

Sequenced by immunoSEQ multiplex PCR; TCRdb stores in-frame clones only, minus some. This table holds 55,000 to 80,000 clones, approximately 83% found once. Healthy donors had no documented immune events, such as infections, while sampled. In the case of this clone: The antigen is undetermined.

Germline lookup yields CDR1 MNHNS and CDR2 SASEGT. The CDR3 extends over 12 amino acids. V gave up 8 bases and J gave up 10 bases, with 12 bases separating them. The clonotype comes from a person aged 18 to 75 in good health. Sequences were obtained from blood. The chain has TRBV6-1 and TRBJ1-6; TRBD1 might be the D (6 bases). The CDR3 reads CASGLGGSPLHF. Written as DNA, the CDR3 is TGTGCCAGCGGCCTCGGGGGCTCACCCCTCCACTTT.